These 6 T cell receptor beta chains originate from one sample sequenced in a study of CXCR3-negative and CXCR3-positive naive CD8 T cells. The antigens for these receptors are not known. Study-wide results and caveats: Hydrophobicity was higher for TRB CDR3s found in CXCR3-positive naive cells than in CXCR3-negative naive cells.

Libraries were UMI-labeled 5' RACE TRB cDNA. TCRdb processed the 5' RACE reads again and assigns one entry to each CDR3 protein, with no DNA. This sample contains under 70,000 distinct CDR3 sequences. Sample: naive CXCR3+ CD8+ T cells from blood. Regarding subset: CD45RO-CCR7+CD27+CD95- naive CD8+ T cells expressing CXCR3 (TNR3+). These receptors all come from a human donor in good health. Some clones in this sample may be carry-over from other donors' samples.

V and J are TRBV18 and TRBJ2-5; there is no DNA to check the TCRdb D call of TRBD1. This CDR3 is 15 amino acids long. Germline V gene sequence: CDR1 KGHSH, CDR2 LQKENI. The CDR3 spells CASSLGRSYPETQYF.

The V and J genes are TRBV15 and TRBJ1-1. The CDR3 consists of 13 residues. The V gene's germline CDR1 is LNHNV and CDR2 YYDKDF (reference sequence). The CDR3 protein is CATSRVVDTEAFF.

The genes are TRBV11-1 and TRBJ2-3; TCRdb indicates TRBD2, and absent DNA this call remains unverified. This CDR3 has 17 amino acids. Per germline, CDR1 SGHAT and CDR2 FQDESV (reference sequence). The CDR3 here is CASSWAGDLKTTDTQYF.

This chain's CDR3 is CASSLTALDSYEQYF. The chain links TRBV28 to TRBJ2-7; the D call of TRBD1 rests on TCRdb alone, since no DNA is present to check it. This CDR3 contains 15 residues. CDR1 MDHEN and CDR2 SYDVKM come from the germline V gene.

The chain combines TRBV3-1 with TRBJ2-7. Germline V CDR1 and CDR2: LGHDT, YNNKEL (reference sequence). The CDR3 totals 15 residues. Here the CDR3 reads CASSQEGSFSYEQYF.

The rearrangement links TRBV7-7 to TRBJ2-7; TCRdb's assignment of TRBD1 cannot be checked, as there is no DNA. CDR1 and CDR2 from the germline V gene are SSHAT and FNYEAQ (reference sequence). This CDR3 is 15 amino acids long. The CDR3 is CASSLGAQGAYEQYF.